This T cell receptor beta chain was observed in a study of blood T cells in healthy people across ages. Whole-study findings and limits: Naive CD4+ cells and diversity were both higher in long-lived donors than in aged donors.

Worth noting for this clonotype: The antigen remains undetermined.

With a J-beta primer mix and a sample-barcoded 5' primer, a second PCR ran about 7 to 11 cycles. Template switching added a 12-random-nucleotide identifier to every cDNA molecule. Per-sample output comprised a minimum of 3 million paired-end reads containing CDR3. TCRdb reprocessed the 5' RACE reads with MiXCR, giving one entry per CDR3 protein. The data contain under 950,000 distinct CDR3 sequences, 22% of them singletons. Sequencing used blood. The source of this sequence is a man aged 65-85 years in good health.

The CDR3 bases are TGCGCCAGCAGCTCCTCCGGCAGGTTCTATGGCTACACCTTC. It codes for CASSSSGRFYGYTF. The V gene is TRBV5-1, the J gene TRBJ1-2, with D unresolved. There are 14 residues in the CDR3. Trimming cost V 3 bases and J 4 bases, with 13 bases left between them. CDR1 SGHRS and CDR2 YFSETQ come from the germline V gene. Filled out from reference TRBV5-1 and TRBJ1-2, the complete variable domain reads KAGVTQTPRYLIKTRGQQVTLSCSPISGHRSVSWYQQTPGQGLQFLFEYFSETQRNKGNFPGRFSGRQFSNSRSEMNVSTLELGDSALYLCASSSSGRFYGYTFGSGTRLTVV.